These 27 T cell receptor beta chains came from one sample sequenced in a study of shared clonotypes between healthy human individuals. Sequencing used immunoSEQ multiplex PCR; TCRdb keeps in-frame clones, though not all of them. The sample has about 680,000 clones, less than 80% seen once. Material for sequencing was memory CD4+ T cells sorted from blood. The subset: CD45RA-negative fraction. These receptors were taken from a woman aged 25 to 39 in good health.

The CDR3 bases are TGTGCCAGCAGTGCCGGGACTAGCTTCTACAATGAGCAGTTCTTC. It specifies CASSAGTSFYNEQFF. This sequence joins TRBV28 and TRBJ2-1, with 9 bases that match TRBD2. The junction had 5 bases not matched to a gene; V was cut back by 5 bases and J by 3 bases. The CDR3 runs 15 residues. Germline assignment: CDR1 MDHEN and CDR2 SYDVKM. The complete variable domain, with remaining parts taken from reference TRBV28 and TRBJ2-1, reads DVKVTQSSRYLVKRTGEKVFLECVQDMDHENMFWYRQDPGLGLRLIYFSYDVKMKEKGDIPEGYSVSREKKERFSLILESASTNQTSMYLCASSAGTSFYNEQFFGPGTRLTVL.

This clone was detected only a few times. The rearrangement joins TRBV11-2 to TRBJ1-4; 7 bases align to TRBD1. V trimming: 3 bases; J trimming: 7 bases; junction bases outside the gene matches: 5. Germline assignment: CDR1 SGHAT and CDR2 FQNNGV. This CDR3 spans 14 amino acids. CDR3 protein: CASSFNRGSEKLFF. The CDR3 region has the DNA TGTGCCAGCAGCTTTAACAGGGGCTCTGAAAAACTGTTTTTT.

The V gene is TRBV7-9, the J gene TRBJ2-4; D is unresolved. The V end lost 2 bases, the J end lost 0 bases, and 8 bases lay between the germline ends. CDR3 length equals 15 residues. Germline CDR1 SEHNR, CDR2 FQNEAQ (reference sequence). This CDR3 reads CASSLPGLAKNIQYF. The CDR3 nucleotides are TGTGCCAGCAGCTTACCTGGGTTAGCCAAAAACATTCAGTACTTC.

This chain links TRBV9 with TRBJ2-7; TRBD1 aligns across 9 bases. Per germline, CDR1 SGDLS and CDR2 YYNGEE. There are 15 residues in the CDR3. V gave up 4 bases and J gave up 5 bases; unmatched junction bases: 10. CDR3 sequence (DNA): TGTGCCAGCAGCCTAGGGGACAGGGCTAGAGACGAGCAGTACTTC. Translation gives CASSLGDRARDEQYF.

Worth noting for this clone: Additional DNA sequences in this sample encode the identical CDR3. This rearrangement joins TRBV5-1 to TRBJ2-3, with 12 bases lining up with TRBD2. With 0 bases clipped from V and 3 bases from J, the junction kept 2 bases outside the gene matches. Germline V CDR1 and CDR2: SGHRS, YFSETQ. CDR3 size: 16 residues. The CDR3 region has the DNA TGCGCCAGCAGCTTGGCGACTAGCGGGAGTACAGATACGCAGTATTTT. This encodes CASSLATSGSTDTQYF.

The J gene is TRBJ2-3, the V gene TRBV29-1, with TRBD1 as a possible D gene (5 bases). Germline assignment: CDR1 SQVTM and CDR2 ANQGSEA. CDR3 length equals 12 residues. V lost 8 bases to trimming and J lost 4 bases, with 13 bases between them. The DNA for the CDR3 is TGCAGCATCAGGGAAGACTCAGATACGCAGTATTTT. Translating it yields CSIREDSDTQYF.

The rearrangement joins TRBV4-1 to TRBJ1-1, with D perhaps TRBD1 (6 bases). The germline CDR1 and CDR2 sequences are MGHRA and YSYEKL. V was trimmed by 0 bases and J by 4 bases, leaving 15 bases between them. This CDR3 is 16 amino acids long. Here the CDR3 reads CASSQERPNRATEAFF. CDR3 nucleotide sequence: TGCGCCAGCAGCCAAGAGAGGCCCAACAGGGCCACTGAAGCTTTCTTT.

The chain carries TRBV27 and TRBJ1-3; 7 positions match TRBD1. The germline gives CDR1 MNHEY, CDR2 SMNVEV (reference sequence). V trimming: 4 bases; J trimming: 3 bases; junction bases outside the gene matches: 6. The CDR3 sequence is 15 residues long. This CDR3 is CASSYRQGLGNTIYF. The CDR3 coding sequence is TGTGCCAGCAGTTACCGACAGGGTCTTGGAAACACCATATATTTT.

This sequence joins TRBV7-9 and TRBJ1-1; D unresolved. Per the germline V gene, CDR1 is SEHNR and CDR2 is FQNEAQ (reference sequence). V lost 7 bases and J lost 6, with 12 bases in between. The CDR3 has 12 residues. CDR3 DNA sequence: TGTGCCAGCACGAGTGGGCTGGCTGAAGCTTTCTTT. Its translation: CASTSGLAEAFF.

The rearrangement joins TRBV19 to TRBJ1-1; TRBD1 might be the D (6 bases). The CDR3 is made up of 14 amino acids. With 2 bases removed from V and 5 bases from J, the gap between germline ends came to 12 bases. The V gene's germline CDR1 is LNHDA and CDR2 SQIVND (reference sequence). Here the CDR3 reads CASSITGTGTEAFF. The CDR3 nucleotides read TGTGCCAGTAGTATAACAGGGACGGGGACTGAAGCTTTCTTT.

CDR3 amino acids: CASSSGPPAAYEQYF. The CDR3 DNA reads TGTGCCAGCAGCTCGGGACCTCCGGCTGCCTACGAGCAGTACTTC. The V and J genes are TRBV28 and TRBJ2-7; D tentatively reads TRBD1 or TRBD2 (5 bases each). The CDR3 runs to 15 residues. The V and J ends lost 6 bases and 2 bases respectively, with 17 bases between them. Germline values: CDR1 MDHEN, CDR2 SYDVKM.

The chain is built from TRBV15 and TRBJ2-7; D is unclear. The germline CDR1 and CDR2 sequences are LNHNV and YYDKDF (reference sequence). CDR3 length equals 13 residues. V was cut by 1 base and J by 10 bases, with 14 bases left in between. The CDR3 DNA follows: TGTGCCACCAGCAGAGTGGCCACCGAAGGACAGTACTTC. This gives the protein CATSRVATEGQYF.

The CDR3 DNA is TGTGCCAGCAGCACAAACTCTGGAAACACCATATATTTT. It specifies CASSTNSGNTIYF. The chain carries TRBV7-2 and TRBJ1-3, with no clear D. Germline CDR1 SGHTA, CDR2 FQGNSA. V lost 5 bases and J 0 bases, leaving 5 bases between the germline ends. The CDR3 length is 13 residues.

The V gene is TRBV15, the J gene TRBJ1-1; 8 bases are a match to TRBD1. This CDR3 contains 15 residues. Germline CDR1 reads LNHNV; CDR2 reads YYDKDF (reference sequence). V lost 0 bases to trimming and J lost 3 bases; unmatched junction nucleotides: 3. The chain's CDR3 is CATSRDTGGHTEAFF. The CDR3, as DNA: TGTGCCACCAGCAGAGATACAGGGGGACACACTGAAGCTTTCTTT.

The table lists this clone with a few counts. The chain joins TRBV5-1 to TRBJ2-1, with D hard to call. The CDR3 extends over 14 amino acids. Germline assignment: CDR1 SGHRS and CDR2 YFSETQ. Trimming took 4 bases from V and 3 from J, leaving 11 bases between them. CDR3 loop: CASSLALGYNEQFF. Here the CDR3 DNA reads TGCGCCAGCAGCCTCGCTCTAGGCTACAATGAGCAGTTCTTC.

This clone was observed a single time. The chain joins TRBV7-2 to TRBJ1-3; 7 bases map to TRBD1. After removal of 5 bases from V and 0 bases from J, the junction contained 10 bases not matched to a gene. Germline CDR1 SGHTA, CDR2 FQGNSA. The CDR3 is 17 residues long. This CDR3 is CASSAGTAAFSGNTIYF. CDR3 DNA: TGTGCCAGCAGCGCCGGGACAGCAGCCTTCTCTGGAAACACCATATATTTT. Full variable domain (remainder filled in from reference TRBV7-2 and TRBJ1-3): GAGVSQSPSNKVTEKGKDVELRCDPISGHTALYWYRQSLGQGLEFLIYFQGNSAPDKSGLPSDRFSAERTGGSVSTLTIQRTQQEDSAVYLCASSAGTAAFSGNTIYFGEGSWLTVV.

This clone appeared once. The V call is TRBV28, the J call TRBJ2-1; tentative D call: TRBD2 (7 bases). Per germline, CDR1 MDHEN and CDR2 SYDVKM. The CDR3 has 15 amino acids. Trimming cost V 3 bases and J 8 bases, with 17 bases left between them. The CDR3 here is CASSFSAVGGHEQFF. CDR3 coding DNA: TGTGCCAGCAGTTTCTCGGCGGTGGGGGGGCATGAGCAGTTCTTC.

The chain is built from TRBV18 and TRBJ1-2, with a tentative D call TRBD1 (5 bases). Deletions cut 2 bases from V and 2 bases from J, with 9 bases between. Germline CDR1 is KGHSH and CDR2 is LQKENI. This CDR3 is built from 14 residues. CDR3 sequence (DNA): TGTGCCAGCTCACCAAGCAAGGGGAACTATGGCTACACCTTC. As protein: CASSPSKGNYGYTF.

The chain couples TRBV5-1 to TRBJ2-3, with D uncertain. Germline V gene sequence: CDR1 SGHRS, CDR2 YFSETQ. Trimming left V 1 base short and J 1 base short, with 13 bases between. This CDR3 is 16 amino acids long. The CDR3 sequence is CASSLHPGLGTDTQYF. The CDR3 coding sequence is TGCGCCAGCAGCTTGCACCCCGGCCTCGGCACAGATACGCAGTATTTT.

The J gene is TRBJ2-7, the V gene TRBV2, with D unclear. CDR1 is SNHLY, CDR2 FYNNEI, per germline. CDR3 length equals 11 residues. Between the trimmed V and J ends, which lost 6 bases and 2 bases, there was a span of 5 bases. CDR3 sequence reads: CASSTAYEQYF. The CDR3 DNA follows: TGTGCCAGCAGCACAGCCTACGAGCAGTACTTC.

The chain links TRBV5-1 to TRBJ2-5; 7 bases fit TRBD2. J lost 4 bases, V lost 4 bases, and 7 bases had no gene match. Germline V lookup: CDR1 SGHRS, CDR2 YFSETQ. The CDR3 spans 14 residues. This CDR3 is CASSPGERGETQYF. CDR3 sequence (DNA): TGCGCCAGCAGCCCTGGTGAGCGGGGAGAGACCCAGTACTTC.

The rearrangement joins TRBV11-1 to TRBJ2-3, with D perhaps TRBD1 (6 bases). The CDR3 has 15 residues. Germline lookup yields CDR1 SGHAT and CDR2 FQDESV (reference sequence). The ends were cut back, 2 bases at V and 3 bases at J, with 12 bases in the middle. The CDR3 is CASSLSGQTTDTQYF. CDR3 bases: TGTGCCAGCAGCTTATCAGGACAGACGACAGATACGCAGTATTTT.

The gene calls are TRBV28 and TRBJ2-7, with 8 bases fitting TRBD2. V trimming: 5 bases; J trimming: 6 bases; junction bases outside the gene matches: 9. From germline, CDR1 is MDHEN and CDR2 SYDVKM. The CDR3 has 14 residues. The CDR3 spells CASSRPGGGLEQYF. CDR3 DNA sequence: TGTGCCAGCAGTCGCCCCGGGGGGGGGCTCGAGCAGTACTTC.

V gene TRBV11-1 combines with J gene TRBJ2-5, with D unresolved. Germline assignment: CDR1 SGHAT and CDR2 FQDESV (reference sequence). V was cut by 3 bases and J by 1 base, with 9 bases left in between. The CDR3 length is 14 residues. The CDR3 region is CASSLVGLQETQYF. CDR3 DNA: TGTGCCAGCAGCTTGGTAGGCCTCCAAGAGACCCAGTACTTC. The full variable domain, in which reference TRBV11-1 and TRBJ2-5 provide the parts outside the CDR3, is EAEVAQSPRYKITEKSQAVAFWCDPISGHATLYWYRQILGQGPELLVQFQDESVVDDSQLPKDRFSAERLKGVDSTLKIQPAELGDSAMYLCASSLVGLQETQYFGPGTRLLVL.

This chain uses TRBV6-6 with TRBJ2-7; TRBD2 matches 8 bases. This CDR3 is 15 amino acids long. Trimming removed 5 bases from V and 3 bases from J; junction bases left unmatched: 9. Germline CDR1 and CDR2: MNHNY and SVGAGI (reference sequence). The CDR3 sequence: CASSVSGRGDYEQYF. The DNA of the CDR3 is TGTGCCAGCAGTGTGAGCGGGAGAGGTGACTACGAGCAGTACTTC.

The chain couples TRBV28 to TRBJ1-5, with D uncertain. Germline CDR1 is MDHEN and CDR2 is SYDVKM. The CDR3 is made up of 15 amino acids. The V end lost 2 bases, the J end lost 1 base, and 9 bases lay between the germline ends. CDR3 in DNA: TGTGCCAGCAGTTTAACAGCGGAAAGCAATCAGCCCCAGCATTTT. Translated: CASSLTAESNQPQHF.

The chain uses TRBV5-8 and TRBJ2-7; possibly TRBD1 for D (6 bases). Germline CDR1 SGHTS, CDR2 YDEGEE. The V end lost 4 bases, the J end lost 1 base, and 12 bases lay between the germline ends. The CDR3 is 14 residues long. CDR3 DNA sequence: TGTGCCAGCAGCCGCAGGGGAAGGTCCTACGAGCAGTACTTC. Encoded protein: CASSRRGRSYEQYF.